Sequencing of this T cell receptor (beta chain) was carried out in a study of T cell responses to AZD1222 COVID-19 vaccine. The study, taken as a whole, reports: Reports say nearly half of spike-specific TCRs go after unmutated variant regions. CD4 TCRs covered the whole spike, strongest at regions 160-218 and 743-854.

This clone has just one count. The antigen remains undetermined. With V trimmed by 4 bases and J by 1 base, 5 bases remained unmatched. Germline CDR1 and CDR2: LGHDT and YNNKEL (reference sequence). The CDR3 is made up of 15 amino acids. Assay used: immunoSEQ multiplex PCR; TCRdb lists only in-frame clones, some missing. This sample has approximately 100,000 clones, with less than 90% found just once. The clonotype was recovered from an adult in good health. Sequencing used peripheral blood, obtained on day 0 of AZD1222 vaccination. V gene TRBV3-1 (or the pseudogene TRBV3-2) combines with J gene TRBJ1-1; 8 nucleotides align to TRBD1. The CDR3 DNA follows: TGTGCCAGCAGCCCCCGGACAGGGTCGAACACTGAAGCTTTCTTT. Its translation is CASSPRTGSNTEAFF.